The T cell receptor beta chain under discussion was sequenced for a study of regulatory T cells in long-lasting Graves disease. The time point here: newly diagnosed GD, antithyroid drugs for less than 3 months. PBMCs were the source of the RNA used for TCR sequencing. The CDR3 runs 18 residues. CDR1 and CDR2 from the germline V gene are SGHRS and YFSETQ. After removal of 1 base from V and 2 bases from J, the junction contained 13 bases not matched to a gene. Combining iRepertoire HTBI primers with Arm-PCR of CDR3 regions, the authors built TCR beta libraries. TCRdb re-called the multiplex PCR reads with MiXCR, one entry per CDR3 protein. The sample shows approximately 540,000 distinct CDR3 sequences, about 11% of them seen only once. This clonotype was recorded many times. These data also formed part of another study, on T cells in Graves' hyperthyroidism and ophthalmopathy. According to that study: First-round RT-PCR targeting the TCR CDR3 was performed with the HTBI primer set.

This chain connects TRBV5-1 to TRBJ1-1, with 8 bases fitting TRBD1. The sequence was obtained from a woman in her thirties with Graves disease. Sequenced material: peripheral blood mononuclear cells (PBMCs), taken at new diagnosis, from a patient treated with antithyroid drugs. CDR3 in amino acids: CASSLIPPNRGENTEAFF. CDR3 DNA: TGCGCCAGCAGCTTGATCCCCCCAAACAGGGGGGAAAACACTGAAGCTTTCTTT. Full variable domain (rest looked up from reference TRBV5-1 and TRBJ1-1): KAGVTQTPRYLIKTRGQQVTLSCSPISGHRSVSWYQQTPGQGLQFLFEYFSETQRNKGNFPGRFSGRQFSNSRSEMNVSTLELGDSALYLCASSLIPPNRGENTEAFFGQGTRLTVV.